The 16 T cell receptor beta chains below all came from one sample that was sequenced in a study of shared clonotypes between healthy human individuals. Profiling relied on immunoSEQ multiplex PCR, and the TCRdb table lists in-frame clones only, not all of them. Of 450,000 to 500,000 clones listed, approximately 82% are singletons. What was sequenced was PBMCs. Receptors originate from a woman in her forties in good health. Some clones in this sample may be carry-over from other donors' samples.

The gene calls are TRBV19 and TRBJ2-1; TRBD2 agrees at 7 bases. The CDR3 is made up of 15 amino acids. Germline loops: CDR1 LNHDA, CDR2 SQIVND (reference sequence). Trimming at V came to 5 bases and at J to 2 bases, leaving 6 bases not matched to a gene. CDR3 nucleotide sequence: TGTGCCAGTAGTCCCCGAGCGGGAACCTACAATGAGCAGTTCTTC. Protein: CASSPRAGTYNEQFF.

This clone appeared a few times. The chain uses TRBV18 and TRBJ1-1, with TRBD1 as a possible D gene (6 bases). Germline CDR1 is KGHSH and CDR2 is LQKENI. Deletions cut 1 base from V and 0 bases from J, with 12 bases between. The CDR3 is 16 residues long. The CDR3 nucleotides are TGTGCCAGCTCACCACAGGGGGGGGACCTGAACACTGAAGCTTTCTTT. This codes for CASSPQGGDLNTEAFF.

This rearrangement joins TRBV6-1 to TRBJ1-4; D may be TRBD1 (6 bases). Trimming left V 3 bases short and J 11 bases short, with 16 bases between. Germline-derived CDR1 and CDR2 are MNHNS and SASEGT. The CDR3 has 14 residues. The DNA of the CDR3 is TGTGCCAGCAGTGAGCACCTCATGGGGGCCAAACTGTTTTTT. Protein sequence: CASSEHLMGAKLFF.

The chain couples TRBV7-8 to TRBJ2-7; 10 positions match TRBD2. Germline V gene sequence: CDR1 SGHVS, CDR2 FQNEAQ. This CDR3 contains 16 residues. V gave up 1 base and J gave up 4 bases; unmatched junction bases: 7. Written as DNA, the CDR3 is TGTGCCAGCAGCTTAGGGACTAGCGGAGCTCATTACGAGCAGTACTTC. It yields the protein CASSLGTSGAHYEQYF.

The gene calls are TRBV19 and TRBJ1-3, with a possible D match to TRBD1 (5 bases). Germline values: CDR1 LNHDA, CDR2 SQIVND (reference sequence). The CDR3 has 15 residues. Trimming took off 3 bases at V and 1 base at J, with 10 bases between the two ends. This chain's CDR3 is CASSMEGTSGNTIYF. CDR3 coding DNA: TGTGCCAGTAGTATGGAAGGGACTTCTGGAAACACCATATATTTT.

The V and J genes are TRBV28 and TRBJ2-3; 8 bases match TRBD2. J lost 3 bases, V lost 2 bases, and 4 bases had no gene match. The CDR3 loop spans 15 amino acids. Germline loops: CDR1 MDHEN, CDR2 SYDVKM. Here the CDR3 reads CASSLRRLATDTQYF. The CDR3 DNA sequence: TGTGCCAGCAGTTTACGAAGACTAGCGACAGATACGCAGTATTTT.

The rearrangement joins TRBV21-1 to TRBJ1-5; the table assigns TRBD1, which was not confirmed against the DNA. TRBV21-1 is designated a pseudogene. There are 13 residues in the CDR3. The CDR3 reads CASSSGVWQPQHF. The DNA for the CDR3 is TGTGCCAGCAGCTCAGGGGTTTGGCAGCCCCAGCATTTT.

To note about this clone: A much larger clone differs from this one at a single base, so this may be a read error. CDR3 region: CASSRDRANTGELFF. Here the CDR3 DNA reads TGTGCCAGCAGCCGGGACAGGGCGAACACCGGGGAGCTGTTTTTT. The chain carries TRBV7-8 and TRBJ2-2, with 9 bases that match TRBD1. Looked up from germline, CDR1 is SGHVS and CDR2 is FQNEAQ. The CDR3 is 15 residues long. After removal of 5 bases from V and 0 bases from J, the junction contained 1 base not matched to a gene.

This clone was detected only once. The rearrangement links TRBV7-9 to TRBJ2-4; 8 bases line up with TRBD2. Germline values: CDR1 SEHNR, CDR2 FQNEAQ (reference sequence). The CDR3 is 13 amino acids. The ends lost 8 bases at V and 8 bases at J; junction bases unmatched: 8. The CDR3 here is CASSGGGGDIQYF. CDR3 DNA: TGTGCCAGCTCCGGGGGGGGAGGCGACATTCAGTACTTC.

The chain employs TRBV7-6 and TRBJ1-1; tentatively, D is TRBD1 (5 bases). This CDR3 is built from 14 residues. The germline V gene encodes CDR1 SGHVS and CDR2 FNYEAQ. The V and J ends lost 5 bases and 2 bases respectively, with 12 bases between them. This CDR3 reads CASSETGGNTEAFF. The CDR3 DNA follows: TGTGCCAGCAGCGAAACGGGGGGAAACACTGAAGCTTTCTTT.

This clone was seen a single time. J is TRBJ2-1 and V is TRBV5-8; TRBD2 might be the D (6 bases). Deletions cut 4 bases from V and 4 bases from J, with 9 bases between. The length of the CDR3 is 13 residues. CDR1 SGHTS and CDR2 YDEGEE come from the germline V gene. The CDR3 sequence: CASSRDFYNEQFF. In DNA form, the CDR3 reads TGTGCCAGCAGCCGGGACTTTTACAATGAGCAGTTCTTC.

The rearrangement joins TRBV27 to TRBJ2-1, with 7 nucleotides matching TRBD2. V trimming: 6 bases; J trimming: 1 base; junction bases outside the gene matches: 9. CDR3 length: 16 amino acids. Per the germline V gene, CDR1 is MNHEY and CDR2 is SMNVEV (reference sequence). The CDR3 here is CASSLSSGLSYNEQFF. CDR3 bases: TGTGCCAGCAGCCTTTCTAGCGGCCTATCCTACAATGAGCAGTTCTTC.

This clone has more than one count but fewer than ten. The V and J genes are TRBV11-3 and TRBJ2-3, with D maybe TRBD2 (7 bases). Germline V CDR1 and CDR2: SGHNT, YENEEA. The ends were cut back, 5 bases at V and 2 bases at J, with 8 bases in the middle. The CDR3 consists of 13 residues. The CDR3 sequence is CASSRGATDTQYF. CDR3 coding DNA: TGTGCCAGCAGCCGGGGGGCCACAGATACGCAGTATTTT.

Points on this clone: This sample also contains other DNA sequences that code for the same CDR3. The rearrangement uses TRBV18 and TRBJ2-2; 7 bases fit TRBD2. Germline V gene lookup returns CDR1 KGHSH and CDR2 LQKENI. The CDR3 loop spans 14 amino acids. V dropped 6 bases and J dropped 1; count of bases not matched to a gene: 2. CDR3 DNA sequence: TGTGCCAGCTCTCCTAGCGGGAACACCGGGGAGCTGTTTTTT. The encoded protein is CASSPSGNTGELFF.

CDR3 region: CASSSQLGGEDGYTF. The DNA for the CDR3 is TGTGCCAGCAGCTCGCAGTTAGGGGGCGAGGATGGCTACACCTTC. The rearrangement uses TRBV5-4 and TRBJ1-2, with 7 positions matching TRBD1. This CDR3 is built from 15 residues. Trimming cost V 3 bases and J 6 bases; bases outside gene matches: 11. CDR1 is SGHNT, CDR2 YYREEE, per germline (reference sequence).

This clone showed up just once. The chain joins TRBV7-2 to TRBJ2-7; D is undetermined. V lost 0 bases and J lost 5, with 8 bases in between. The CDR3 runs to 13 residues. The germline V gene encodes CDR1 SGHTA and CDR2 FQGNSA. CDR3 in amino acids: CASSLAESHEQYF. The DNA of the CDR3 is TGTGCCAGCAGCTTAGCGGAGAGCCACGAGCAGTACTTC.